A single sample is the source of the 4 T cell receptor beta chains below, sequenced in a study of blood T cell repertoires in COVID-19. Method: immunoSEQ multiplex PCR; TCRdb's copy keeps in-frame clones and lacks some. Of 95,000 to 120,000 clones listed, more than 80% are singletons. The source material was peripheral blood. These receptors originate from a woman aged 60-75 years with COVID-19, enrolled during active disease.

This chain connects TRBV19 to TRBJ1-6; 7 bases line up with TRBD1. V dropped 6 bases and J dropped 9; count of bases not matched to a gene: 11. The CDR3 runs 15 residues. Germline V lookup: CDR1 LNHDA, CDR2 SQIVND (reference sequence). The CDR3 loop is CASRPPGTVGSPLHF. As DNA, the CDR3 is TGTGCCAGTAGGCCTCCAGGGACAGTGGGTTCACCCCTCCACTTT.

The V and J genes are TRBV5-1 and TRBJ2-5, with D maybe TRBD2 (6 bases). This CDR3 region has 11 residues. Trimming took off 3 bases at V and 13 bases at J, with 13 bases between the two ends. CDR1 and CDR2 (germline): SGHRS, YFSETQ. This chain's CDR3 is CASSYSGDRYF. CDR3 in DNA: TGCGCCAGCAGCTATTCGGGAGACAGGTACTTC.

The chain employs TRBV6-5 and TRBJ2-7; tentative D call: TRBD2 (5 bases). This CDR3 is built from 11 residues. With 4 bases removed from V and 5 bases from J, the gap between germline ends came to 6 bases. Per germline, CDR1 MNHEY and CDR2 SVGAGI. This chain's CDR3 is CASSFSDEQYF. The CDR3 nucleotides are TGTGCCAGCAGTTTTAGCGACGAGCAGTACTTC.

A remark on this clone: The junction and the germline gene differ at one end; a read error may be behind it. This rearrangement joins TRBV7-7 to TRBJ1-4; 7 bases fit TRBD1. The CDR3 sequence is 15 residues long. CDR1 and CDR2 from the germline V gene are SSHAT and FNYEAQ (reference sequence). CDR3 region: CASSLRQGANEKLFF. The CDR3 region has the DNA TGTGCTAGCAGCTTACGACAGGGAGCTAATGAAAAACTGTTTTTT.